The clone carrying this T cell receptor beta chain was recorded at least ten times. Its specificity is unknown. Mismatch with germline at one junction end may stem from a read error. The data were taken from a study of T-cell memory formation after mild COVID-19. At the level of the study: Across donors, TCR clusters were largely donor specific. The study's findings and limits: Prior to infection, memory already included some responding clones, suggesting cross-reactive memory joined. There was no confirmation that second-wave clones peaking on day 37 were SARS-CoV-2 specific.

MiXCR was run by TCRdb on the 5' RACE reads, yielding one entry per CDR3 protein. The sample gives nearly 200,000 distinct CDR3 sequences, around 18% of which show up once; 2.4% is in the top ten. The CDR3 extends over 14 amino acids. The V gene's germline CDR1 is SGHRS and CDR2 YFSETQ. The clonotype comes from an adult woman who had mild COVID-19 (a few samples of this study predate the infection). Cell type and time point are not known. This chain links TRBV5-1 with TRBJ2-3; D perhaps matches TRBD2 (5 bases). Sequencing input: PBMCs or a T cell subset sorted from them (not recorded which). CDR3 nucleotide sequence: TGTGCCAGCAGTTTAGCGTCTAGCACAGATACGCAGTATTTT. It yields the protein CASSLASSTDTQYF. Variable domain in full (rest from reference TRBV5-1 and TRBJ2-3): KAGVTQTPRYLIKTRGQQVTLSCSPISGHRSVSWYQQTPGQGLQFLFEYFSETQRNKGNFPGRFSGRQFSNSRSEMNVSTLELGDSALYLCASSLASSTDTQYFGPGTRLTVL.